The rows below give T cell receptor beta chains drawn from one sample of a study of control samples from healthy donors and cancer patients. Profiled with immunoSEQ multiplex PCR; TCRdb holds only in-frame clones, not every one. The sample lists about 130,000 clones, 90% to 95% occurring once. The sample taken for sequencing was PBMCs. These receptors originate from a man between 45 and 60 years old with head and neck cancer. CDR3s leave out the opening cysteine and the closing phenylalanine or tryptophan.

J: TRBJ2-7; V: TRBV5-4; CDR3: ASSSPQSGSYEQY
J: TRBJ2-7; V: TRBV6-6; CDR3: ASSYGGRGGPYEQY
J: TRBJ2-7; V: TRBV4-2; CDR3: ASSQVTNSEQY
J: TRBJ1-2; V: TRBV6-6; CDR3: ASMGAHDYGYT
J: TRBJ2-4; V: TRBV15; CDR3: ATSRERGGSKNIQY
J: TRBJ1-1; V: TRBV21-1; CDR3: AQPGHPPWDTEAF
J: TRBJ2-7; V: TRBV3-1/TRBV3-2; CDR3: ASSLRTSGGYEQY
J: TRBJ1-5; V: TRBV6-2/TRBV6-3; CDR3: ASSRTDQPQH
J: TRBJ2-7; V: TRBV7-8; CDR3: ASSLSGGTLYEQY
J: TRBJ2-5; V: TRBV19; CDR3: ASSVSGTQETQY
J: TRBJ1-5; V: TRBV19; CDR3: AIPNLDRPQH
J: TRBJ2-2; V: TRBV7-9; CDR3: ASSPMDGRWELF
J: TRBJ2-7; V: TRBV14; CDR3: ASSPYRSRGTRDEQY
J: TRBJ1-5; V: TRBV11-1; CDR3: AMSHGRGQPQH
J: TRBJ2-3; V: TRBV12-3/TRBV12-4; CDR3: ASSSYSTDMQY
J: TRBJ2-1; V: TRBV11-2; CDR3: ASRRLLSGRYNEQF
J: TRBJ1-1; V: TRBV7-9; CDR3: ASSWGQREKTEAF
J: TRBJ2-2; V: TRBV6-5; CDR3: ASESAGELF
J: TRBJ2-2; V: TRBV7-9; CDR3: ASGGRSTGELF
J: TRBJ1-4; V: TRBV28; CDR3: ASTIQNNEKLF
J: TRBJ2-7; V: TRBV2; CDR3: ASTPRGDEQY
J: TRBJ2-3; V: TRBV9; CDR3: ASSVGSPTDTQY
J: TRBJ1-1; V: TRBV19; CDR3: ASSLIGGRTEAF
J: TRBJ1-2; V: TRBV5-4; CDR3: ASSIDRANYGYT
J: TRBJ1-5; V: TRBV7-2; CDR3: ASSLWGQSNQPQH